The clone carrying this TCR beta chain was recorded a few times. Unstimulated PBMCs were sorted into CD3+CD4+ and CD3+CD8+ populations. This sample was included in a study of T cell clones after liver transplantation. For the study at large: Apart from three HCV-positive recipients, transplants were for non-autoimmune, non-viral reasons. Tolerant meant at least one year fully off immunosuppression without liver enzymes above twice normal.

The assay was immunoSEQ multiplex PCR, and TCRdb's table has in-frame clones only and misses some. The sample carries 70,000 to 95,000 clones, 70% to 90% recorded once. This CDR3 comprises 18 residues. V lost 0 bases to trimming and J lost 4 bases, with 19 bases between them. Germline-derived CDR1 and CDR2 are LNHDA and SQIVND (reference sequence). The genes are TRBV19 and TRBJ1-5; possible D gene TRBD1, 5 bases. The sample consisted of CD4+ T cells from blood, taken at the 22-month timepoint. The clonotype was recovered from a human patient who received a liver transplant. Part of the T cell pool may stem from the graft donor. The CDR3 coding sequence is TGTGCCAGTAGTATAGATCCTCCCAGCGCAGGGTCTAATCAGCCCCAGCATTTT. This translates into CASSIDPPSAGSNQPQHF.